The entry below describes one T cell receptor (beta chain). The target antigen is unknown. At one end, the junction sequence differs from germline, possibly due to a read error. The data originate from a study of post-analysis software for immune sequencing data. Overall study: Patients with relapsing-remitting, secondary progressive and progressive-relapsing multiple sclerosis courses were all represented. Study results and limitations: Higher frequency in patients than in controls was seen for about five TRBV segments, with TRBV5-6, TRBV5-1 and TRBV20-1 among them. Compared with controls, patients showed significantly lower normalized Chao1 diversity.

The authors incorporated unique molecular identifiers into the TCR beta cDNA libraries. Once 1 to 10 million T cells were used, roughly 490,000 cDNA molecules resulted. TCRdb recomputed calls from the PCR reads with MiXCR, one row per CDR3 protein. The table lists 750,000 to 950,000 distinct CDR3 sequences, just over 45% of them singletons. This CDR3 has 16 amino acids. CDR1 MNHEY and CDR2 SVGAGI come from the germline V gene. The chain is built from TRBV6-5 and TRBJ1-1, with D possibly matching TRBD1 (5 bases). Sequences were obtained from blood. The sequence was obtained from a girl aged 10 to 17 with multiple sclerosis. CDR3 in DNA: TGTGCCAGCAGTTATCTGGGTCCTCCCGGCGGGACTGAAACTTTCTTT. Translation: CASSYLGPPGGTETFF.